This record covers a single TCR beta chain. A read error may produce the germline difference seen at one junction end. Germline-derived CDR1 and CDR2 are SGHAT and FQNNGV. The CDR3 is 18 amino acids. They got blood RNA out of unsorted whole blood and also pulled out germline DNA. The authors made TCR beta cDNA from 500 ng total RNA with a constant-region primer. Investigators got TCR beta libraries out of three nested multiplex PCR rounds, done with slightly modified ARM-PCR. PCR rounds one and two used TRBV1-TRBV30 forward primers with a C-beta reverse primer for approximately 10 cycles each. TCRdb re-analysed the multiplex PCR reads in MiXCR, keeping a single row per CDR3 protein. Among approximately 320,000 distinct CDR3 sequences listed, approximately 54% were seen once. These data originate in a study of tumor-infiltrating lymphocytes in primary liver carcinoma.

The sequence was obtained from a woman aged 25 to 39 with primary liver carcinoma and hepatitis B virus infection. The material sequenced was peripheral blood. V and J are TRBV11-2 and TRBJ2-1, with 8 bases lining up with TRBD2. As DNA, the CDR3 is TGTGCCAGCAGCTCCTATCCCGGGACTAGTGGGAGTTCCGATGAGCATTTCTTC. Its translation: CASSSYPGTSGSSDEHFF.